The 18 T cell receptor beta chains below were found in one sample sequenced in a study of T cell repertoires in cytomegalovirus infection. TCRdb passed the reads through MiXCR, listing each CDR3 protein once. The repertoire consists of 740,000 or so distinct CDR3 sequences, with roughly 35% occurring once and the leading ten covering about 2.8%. The sequenced sample was PBMCs. These receptors originate from a human donor in good health (CMV status not recorded). Some clones in this sample may be carry-over from other donors' samples.

The chain combines TRBV7-6 with TRBJ2-5; D is uncertain. CDR3 size: 13 residues. V was trimmed by 5 bases and J by 5 bases, leaving 12 bases between them. The germline V gene has CDR1 SGHVS and CDR2 FNYEAQ. CDR3 bases: TGTGCCAGCAGCAAAGGGATCACGGAGACCCAGTACTTC. It yields the protein CASSKGITETQYF.

The chain uses TRBV7-4 and TRBJ2-7; possibly TRBD2 for D (7 bases). The germline V and J ends were trimmed by 3 bases and 7 bases, with 16 bases remaining between them. Germline lookup yields CDR1 SGHVT and CDR2 SQSDAQ. The CDR3 runs to 14 residues. The CDR3 DNA is TGTGCCAGCAGCTTTCGGGGGGCGCGAGAAGAGCAGTACTTC. Its protein product is CASSFRGAREEQYF. Together with reference TRBV7-4 and TRBJ2-7, the CDR3 gives the full variable domain: GAGVSQSPRYKVAKRGRDVALRCDSISGHVTLYWYRQTLGQGSEVLTYSQSDAQRDKSGRPSGRFSAERPERSVSTLKIQRTEQGDSAVYLCASSFRGAREEQYFGPGTRLTVT.

On this clonotype itself: Just one base apart from a much larger clone, this may be a read error. This chain links TRBV7-6 with TRBJ2-3; D is perhaps TRBD1 (5 bases). The germline V and J ends were trimmed by 6 bases and 0 bases, with 13 bases remaining between them. The CDR3 covers 15 residues. CDR1 and CDR2 (germline): SGHVS, FNYEAQ. DNA for the CDR3: TGTGCCAGCAGGTTTGCGACAGATAGCACAGATACGCAGTATTTT. Translation: CASRFATDSTDTQYF.

V is TRBV28 and J is TRBJ1-1; no definite D call. This CDR3 region has 14 residues. V shed 6 bases and J shed 5 bases, with 16 bases lying between them. From germline, CDR1 is MDHEN and CDR2 SYDVKM. The CDR3 DNA reads TGTGCCAGCAGACGTGACGGGAGAGGGACTGAAGCTTTCTTT. Translation gives CASRRDGRGTEAFF.

The table lists this clonotype with a few counts. DNA of the CDR3: TGTGCCAGCAGCTTAGGGACTCTCAGCTCCTACAATGAGCAGTTCTTC. Encoded protein: CASSLGTLSSYNEQFF. The chain links TRBV7-8 to TRBJ2-1, with D possibly matching TRBD2 (5 bases). The CDR3 runs 16 residues. V lost 1 base, J lost 0 bases, and 10 bases lay in between. CDR1 and CDR2 from the germline V gene are SGHVS and FQNEAQ.

This chain uses TRBV20-1 with TRBJ2-3; D call uncertain. The germline V gene has CDR1 DFQATT and CDR2 SNEGSKA (reference sequence). The CDR3 extends over 12 amino acids. With 6 bases removed from V and 4 bases from J, the gap between germline ends came to 11 bases. The CDR3 loop reads CSAPGWADTQYF. In DNA, the CDR3 is TGCAGTGCCCCCGGCTGGGCAGATACGCAGTATTTT.

CDR3 nucleotide sequence: TGCAGTGCTAGGAGGAGTTCCGGGGCAGATAATTCACCCCTCCACTTT. Residues: CSARRSSGADNSPLHF. This chain uses TRBV20-1 with TRBJ1-6, with a possible D match to TRBD1 (5 bases). The CDR3 runs to 16 residues. With 3 bases removed from V and 5 bases from J, the gap between germline ends came to 17 bases. Germline V gives CDR1 DFQATT, CDR2 SNEGSKA (reference sequence).

This clonotype was recorded a few times. The V and J genes are TRBV11-3 and TRBJ2-1, with D maybe TRBD2 (5 bases). Germline CDR1 is SGHNT and CDR2 is YENEEA. The CDR3 spans 14 residues. V lost 0 bases and J 8 bases, leaving 11 bases between the germline ends. This CDR3 is CASSLDSEGDEQFF. CDR3 coding DNA: TGTGCCAGCAGCTTAGACAGCGAGGGCGATGAGCAGTTCTTC.

This clonotype has only a few counts. V and J are TRBV5-4 and TRBJ2-7, with 7 nucleotides matching TRBD1. CDR3 length equals 13 residues. The V gene end was trimmed by 4 bases and the J gene end by 3 bases; junction bases not matched to a gene: 4. The germline gives CDR1 SGHNT, CDR2 YYREEE (reference sequence). For the CDR3, the DNA is TGTGCCAGCAGCCAGGACAGGCTCTACGAGCAGTACTTC. This encodes CASSQDRLYEQYF.

The chain is built from TRBV12-3 or TRBV12-4 and TRBJ2-2; 10 nucleotides line up with TRBD1. With V trimmed by 5 bases and J by 2 bases, 5 bases remained unmatched. The CDR3 spans 16 residues. Here the CDR3 reads CASSHGTGANTGELFF. The CDR3 coding sequence is TGTGCCAGCAGTCATGGGACAGGGGCAAACACCGGGGAGCTGTTTTTT.

The gene calls are TRBV7-2 and TRBJ1-2; 7 positions match TRBD1. Germline V gene lookup returns CDR1 SGHTA and CDR2 FQGNSA. V lost 1 base and J lost 5; bases outside the gene matches: 7. This CDR3 has 15 residues. CDR3: CASSLGKGGSYGYTF. CDR3 DNA sequence: TGTGCCAGCAGCTTAGGCAAAGGGGGCTCGTATGGCTACACCTTC.

The chain joins TRBV6-5 to TRBJ2-3, with D maybe TRBD1 (6 bases). The germline V gene has CDR1 MNHEY and CDR2 SVGAGI. CDR3 length: 17 residues. The V end lost 2 bases, the J end lost 6 bases, and 21 bases lay between the germline ends. CDR3: CASSYASTPDRRDTQYF. CDR3 DNA: TGTGCCAGCAGTTACGCCTCCACCCCCGACAGGAGGGATACGCAGTATTTT.

In this sample, this clonotype turned up a few times. This sequence joins TRBV6-1 and TRBJ1-1; a weak D match, TRBD1 (5 bases). The CDR3 is 15 amino acids. Germline values: CDR1 MNHNS, CDR2 SASEGT. Trimming shortened V by 6 bases and J by 3 bases, and 17 bases separated the two germline ends. This CDR3 reads CASRGVAPLDTEAFF. The CDR3 DNA reads as TGTGCCAGCAGGGGGGTGGCACCTTTGGACACTGAAGCTTTCTTT.

This sequence joins TRBV6-1 and TRBJ2-7; 8 bases line up with TRBD1. Germline lookup yields CDR1 MNHNS and CDR2 SASEGT. The CDR3 is 14 residues long. V trimming: 8 bases; J trimming: 7 bases; junction bases outside the gene matches: 13. The DNA for the CDR3 is TGTGCCAGCTACCCGCACCGGGACAGGAAGGAGCAGTACTTC. Translating it yields CASYPHRDRKEQYF.

This sequence joins TRBV11-3 and TRBJ1-2; D remains ambiguous. Looked up from germline, CDR1 is SGHNT and CDR2 is YENEEA. The CDR3 sequence is 15 residues long. V was clipped by 2 bases and J by 3 bases, with 13 bases between them. CDR3 sequence reads: CASSLCRGGDYGYTF. CDR3 DNA sequence: TGTGCCAGCAGCTTATGCCGGGGTGGTGACTATGGCTACACCTTC.

This chain uses TRBV6-6 with TRBJ2-4, with no clear D. This CDR3 comprises 13 residues. Germline V CDR1 and CDR2: MNHNY, SVGAGI (reference sequence). Trimming removed 8 bases from V and 0 bases from J, with 8 bases in between. CDR3: CASGPLAKNIQYF. The DNA for the CDR3 is TGTGCCAGCGGACCTTTAGCCAAAAACATTCAGTACTTC.

J is TRBJ1-6 and V is TRBV18; 7 bases fit TRBD1. CDR1 and CDR2 (germline): KGHSH, LQKENI. The CDR3 has 15 amino acids. After removal of 4 bases from V and 6 bases from J, the junction contained 6 bases not matched to a gene. The CDR3 spells CASSLRQGPNSPLHF. The CDR3 DNA is TGTGCCAGCTCACTGAGACAGGGTCCTAATTCACCCCTCCACTTT.

This clonotype was counted a few times. The V and J genes are TRBV7-3 and TRBJ2-4; 10 bases are a match to TRBD1. Trimming took 1 base from V and 2 from J; bases not matched to a gene: 14. This CDR3 is built from 20 residues. CDR1 and CDR2 from the germline V gene are SGHTA and FQGTGA. CDR3 residues: CASSLSGTGVSDLSKNIQYF. CDR3 in DNA: TGTGCCAGCAGCTTAAGTGGGACAGGGGTATCGGACCTCTCCAAAAACATTCAGTACTTC.